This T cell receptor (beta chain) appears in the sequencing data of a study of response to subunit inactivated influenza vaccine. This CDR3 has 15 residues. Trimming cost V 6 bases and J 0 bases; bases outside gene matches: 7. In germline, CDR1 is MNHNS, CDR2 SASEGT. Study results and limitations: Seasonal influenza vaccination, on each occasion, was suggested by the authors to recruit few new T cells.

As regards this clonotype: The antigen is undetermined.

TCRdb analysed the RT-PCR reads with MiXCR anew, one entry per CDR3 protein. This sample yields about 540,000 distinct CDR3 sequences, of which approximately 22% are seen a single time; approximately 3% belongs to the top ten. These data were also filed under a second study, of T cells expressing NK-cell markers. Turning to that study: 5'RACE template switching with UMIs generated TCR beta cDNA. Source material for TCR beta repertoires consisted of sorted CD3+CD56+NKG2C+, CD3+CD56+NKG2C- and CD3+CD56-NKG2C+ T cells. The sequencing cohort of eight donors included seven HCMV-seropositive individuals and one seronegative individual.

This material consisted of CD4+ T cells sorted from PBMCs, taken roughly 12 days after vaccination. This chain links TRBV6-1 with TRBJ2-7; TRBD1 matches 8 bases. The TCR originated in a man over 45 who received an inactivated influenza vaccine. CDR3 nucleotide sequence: TGTGCCAGCAGAGACAGGGGAACGGCCTCCTACGAGCAGTACTTC. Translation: CASRDRGTASYEQYF.